The source of this TCR beta chain is a study of blood T cells in healthy people across ages. The study isolated at least 7 million PBMCs from each sample. This clonotype appeared a few times. Its antigen is unidentified. This CDR3 has 12 amino acids. Germline V gene lookup returns CDR1 DFQATT and CDR2 SNEGSKA (reference sequence). V lost 3 bases, J lost 3 bases, and 8 bases lay in between. Together with a sample-barcoded 5' primer, a J-beta primer mix was included in a second PCR lasting roughly 6 to 12 cycles. Tags on each cDNA molecule came from a template-switch adaptor with 12 random nucleotides. TCRdb independently ran MiXCR on the 5' RACE reads; one entry per CDR3 protein. This table has about 640,000 distinct CDR3 sequences, 45% to 65% appearing once. Study results and caveats: Investigators treated diversity estimates from one million T cells as underestimates.

The chain carries TRBV20-1 and TRBJ2-5; D possibly matches TRBD1 or TRBD2 (5 bases each). Sequences were obtained from blood. This clonotype was obtained from a man between 60 and 75 years old in good health. The CDR3 DNA reads as TGCAGTGCTAGCGAGGGGAAAGAGACCCAGTACTTC. It encodes CSASEGKETQYF.